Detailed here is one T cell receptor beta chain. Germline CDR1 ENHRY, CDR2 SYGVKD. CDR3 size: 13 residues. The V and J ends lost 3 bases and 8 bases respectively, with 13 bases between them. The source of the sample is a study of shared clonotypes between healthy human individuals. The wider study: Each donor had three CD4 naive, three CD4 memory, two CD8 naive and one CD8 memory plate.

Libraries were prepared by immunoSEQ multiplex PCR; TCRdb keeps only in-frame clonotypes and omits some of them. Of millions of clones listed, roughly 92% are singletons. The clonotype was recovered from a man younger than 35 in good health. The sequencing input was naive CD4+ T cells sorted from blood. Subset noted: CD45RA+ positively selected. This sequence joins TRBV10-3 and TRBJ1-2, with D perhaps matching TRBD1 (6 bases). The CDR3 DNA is TGTGCCATCAGTGAAAGTCAGGGGTTCGGCTACACCTTC. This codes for CAISESQGFGYTF.